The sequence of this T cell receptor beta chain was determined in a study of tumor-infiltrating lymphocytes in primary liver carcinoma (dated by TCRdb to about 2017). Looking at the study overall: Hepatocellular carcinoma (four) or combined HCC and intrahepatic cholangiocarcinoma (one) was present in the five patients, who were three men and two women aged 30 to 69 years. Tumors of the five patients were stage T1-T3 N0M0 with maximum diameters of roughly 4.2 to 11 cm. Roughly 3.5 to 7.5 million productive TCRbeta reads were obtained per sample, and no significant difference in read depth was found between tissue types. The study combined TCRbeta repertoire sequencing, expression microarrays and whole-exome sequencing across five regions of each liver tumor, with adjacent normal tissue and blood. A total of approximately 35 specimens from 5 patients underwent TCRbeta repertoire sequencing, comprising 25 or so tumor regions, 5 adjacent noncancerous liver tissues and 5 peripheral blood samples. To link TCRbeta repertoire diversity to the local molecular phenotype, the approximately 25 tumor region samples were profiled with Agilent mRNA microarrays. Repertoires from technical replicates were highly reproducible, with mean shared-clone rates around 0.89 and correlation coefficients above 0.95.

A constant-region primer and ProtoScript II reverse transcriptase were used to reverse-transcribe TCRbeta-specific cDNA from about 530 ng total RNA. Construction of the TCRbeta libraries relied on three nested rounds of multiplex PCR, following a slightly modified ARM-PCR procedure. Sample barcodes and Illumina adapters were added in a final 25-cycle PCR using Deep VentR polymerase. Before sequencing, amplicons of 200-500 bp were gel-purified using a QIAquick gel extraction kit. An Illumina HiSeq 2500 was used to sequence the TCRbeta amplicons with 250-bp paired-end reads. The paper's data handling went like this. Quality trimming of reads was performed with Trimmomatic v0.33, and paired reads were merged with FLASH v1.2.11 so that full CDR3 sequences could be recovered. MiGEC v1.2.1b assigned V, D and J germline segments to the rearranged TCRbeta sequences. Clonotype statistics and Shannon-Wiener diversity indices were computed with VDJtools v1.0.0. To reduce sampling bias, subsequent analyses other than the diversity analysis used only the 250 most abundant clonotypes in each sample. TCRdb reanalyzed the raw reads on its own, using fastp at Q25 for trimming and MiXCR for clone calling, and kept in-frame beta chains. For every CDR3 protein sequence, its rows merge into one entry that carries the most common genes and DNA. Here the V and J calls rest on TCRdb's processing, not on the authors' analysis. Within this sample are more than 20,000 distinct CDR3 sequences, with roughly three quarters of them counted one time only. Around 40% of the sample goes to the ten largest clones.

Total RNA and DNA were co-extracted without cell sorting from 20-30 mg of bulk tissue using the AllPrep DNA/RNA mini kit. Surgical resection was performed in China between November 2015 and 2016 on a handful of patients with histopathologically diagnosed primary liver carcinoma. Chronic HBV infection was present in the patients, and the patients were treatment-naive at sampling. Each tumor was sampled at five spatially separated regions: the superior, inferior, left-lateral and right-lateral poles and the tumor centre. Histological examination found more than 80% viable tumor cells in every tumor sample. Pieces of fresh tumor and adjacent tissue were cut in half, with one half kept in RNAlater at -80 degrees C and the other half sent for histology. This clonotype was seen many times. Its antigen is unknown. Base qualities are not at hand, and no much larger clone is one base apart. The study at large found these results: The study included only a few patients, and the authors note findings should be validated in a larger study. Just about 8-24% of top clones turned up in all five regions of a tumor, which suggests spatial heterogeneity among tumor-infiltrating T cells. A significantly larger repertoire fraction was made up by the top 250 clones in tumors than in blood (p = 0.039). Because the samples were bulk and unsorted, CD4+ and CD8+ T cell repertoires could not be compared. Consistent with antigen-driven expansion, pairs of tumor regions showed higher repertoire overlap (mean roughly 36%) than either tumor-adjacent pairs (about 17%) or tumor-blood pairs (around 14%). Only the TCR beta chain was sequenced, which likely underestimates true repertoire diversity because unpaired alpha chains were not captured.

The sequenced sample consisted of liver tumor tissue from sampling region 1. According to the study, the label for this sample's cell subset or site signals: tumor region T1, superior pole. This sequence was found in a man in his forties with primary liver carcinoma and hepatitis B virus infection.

The DNA reads as follows: TGCAGTGCTAGAGTTCTAGCGACCCAAGAGACCCAGTACTTC. Translated, this is CSARVLATQETQYF. The chain links TRBV20-1 with TRBJ2-5, with TRBD2 perhaps the D gene, on 6 matching bases. Taken from cysteine to phenylalanine, the CDR3 has 14 residues. The CDR3 DNA has 42 bases and is translated from base 1. Reading the germline V gene (reference sequence) gives CDR1 DFQATT and CDR2 SNEGSKA. The V end loses 1 base and the J end loses 1 base, and a stretch of 10 bases separates them.